These 14 T cell receptor beta chains were sequenced from one sample in a study of cytomegalovirus exposure and HLA in healthy donors. Use of 60 Vbeta and 13 Jbeta primers characterized the PCR. Sequencing used immunoSEQ multiplex PCR; TCRdb keeps in-frame clones, though not all of them. The sample carries some 120,000 clones, 60% to 85% recorded once. The material sequenced was PBMCs. All receptors derive from a human donor in good health.

CDR3 sequence reads: CASSLEGQGANVLTF. As DNA, the CDR3 is TGCGCCAGCAGCCTGGAAGGACAGGGCGCCAACGTCCTGACTTTC. The V call is TRBV4-1, the J call TRBJ2-6; 8 bases map to TRBD1. The CDR3 is 15 amino acids. The V gene's germline CDR1 is MGHRA and CDR2 YSYEKL. V was pared by 4 bases and J by 7 bases, with 6 bases of the junction left unmatched.

This sequence joins TRBV6-5 and TRBJ1-6; tentative D call: TRBD1 (6 bases). CDR1 is MNHEY, CDR2 SVGAGI, per germline. The V and J ends lost 5 bases and 11 bases respectively, with 13 bases between them. This CDR3 has 13 residues. CDR3 nucleotide sequence: TGTGCCAGCAGTAACAACAGGGATGCACCCCTCCACTTT. Encoded protein: CASSNNRDAPLHF.

V and J are TRBV7-9 and TRBJ2-1; 9 bases line up with TRBD1. This CDR3 contains 15 residues. With V trimmed by 1 base and J by 4 bases, 2 bases remained unmatched. CDR1 SEHNR and CDR2 FQNEAQ come from the germline V gene (reference sequence). CDR3 loop: CASSLGTGVYNEQFF. CDR3 sequence (DNA): TGTGCCAGCAGCTTAGGGACAGGGGTTTACAATGAGCAGTTCTTC. The full variable domain, its missing parts supplied by reference TRBV7-9 and TRBJ2-1, is DTGVSQNPRHKITKRGQNVTFRCDPISEHNRLYWYRQTLGQGPEFLTYFQNEAQLEKSRLLSDRFSAERPKGSFSTLEIQRTEQGDSAMYLCASSLGTGVYNEQFFGPGTRLTVL.

This clone was observed once. The V and J genes are TRBV18 and TRBJ1-2, with 7 bases fitting TRBD1. V lost 4 bases to trimming and J lost 3 bases; unmatched junction nucleotides: 5. From germline, CDR1 is KGHSH and CDR2 LQKENI. The CDR3 length is 14 residues. CDR3 in amino acids: CASSRGTAHYGYTF. CDR3 coding DNA: TGTGCCAGCTCACGTGGGACAGCACACTATGGCTACACCTTC.

V usage is TRBV5-1 and J usage is TRBJ1-6, with TRBD1 identical over 10 bases. The V gene end was trimmed by 4 bases and the J gene end by 2 bases; junction bases not matched to a gene: 3. Per the germline V gene, CDR1 is SGHRS and CDR2 is YFSETQ. This CDR3 comprises 16 residues. CDR3 sequence: CASSGTGDAYNSPLHF. CDR3 nucleotide sequence: TGCGCCAGCAGCGGGACAGGGGATGCCTATAATTCACCCCTCCACTTT.

The genes are TRBV9 and TRBJ1-3; D call uncertain. Germline lookup yields CDR1 SGDLS and CDR2 YYNGEE. The CDR3 has 15 amino acids. V dropped 2 bases and J dropped 0 bases, with 9 bases sitting between them. The CDR3 here is CASSVVGVSGNTIYF. In DNA form, the CDR3 reads TGTGCCAGCAGCGTGGTGGGAGTCTCTGGAAACACCATATATTTT. Drawing the rest from reference TRBV9 and TRBJ1-3, the complete variable domain is DSGVTQTPKHLITATGQRVTLRCSPRSGDLSVYWYQQSLDQGLQFLIQYYNGEERAKGNILERFSAQQFPDLHSELNLSSLELGDSALYFCASSVVGVSGNTIYFGEGSWLTVV.

This clone was observed once. The chain joins TRBV4-1 to TRBJ2-1; D uncertain. The V gene's germline CDR1 is MGHRA and CDR2 YSYEKL. The CDR3 is 15 amino acids. Trimming removed 0 bases at V and 6 bases at J, with 12 bases between. This chain's CDR3 is CASSQERSDSNEQFF. The CDR3 bases are TGCGCCAGCAGCCAAGAAAGGTCTGACTCCAATGAGCAGTTCTTC.

The rearrangement links TRBV11-2 to TRBJ2-2; TRBD2 aligns across 10 bases. The CDR3 is 17 residues long. The V gene end was trimmed by 4 bases and the J gene end by 3 bases; junction bases not matched to a gene: 8. CDR1 and CDR2 from the germline V gene are SGHAT and FQNNGV. As DNA, the CDR3 is TGTGCCAGCAGCTACCCTAGCGGGGGCAGCTACACCGGGGAGCTGTTTTTT. Protein: CASSYPSGGSYTGELFF.

The chain recombines TRBV7-2 with TRBJ1-1; tentatively, D is TRBD1 (5 bases). Germline loops: CDR1 SGHTA, CDR2 FQGNSA. This CDR3 is built from 13 residues. Trimming pared 2 bases from V and 9 bases from J, leaving 13 bases between. This CDR3 is CASSLRGDGQAFF. The CDR3 DNA reads TGTGCCAGCAGCTTAAGGGGTGACGGGCAAGCTTTCTTT.

J is TRBJ2-7 and V is TRBV27, with 10 bases aligning to TRBD2. Trimming cost V 1 base and J 1 base; bases outside gene matches: 1. Germline lookup yields CDR1 MNHEY and CDR2 SMNVEV (reference sequence). There are 15 residues in the CDR3. CDR3 loop: CASSLLAGGSYEQYF. CDR3 coding DNA: TGTGCCAGCAGTTTATTAGCGGGGGGTTCCTACGAGCAGTACTTC.

This chain links TRBV6-5 with TRBJ1-6; TRBD1 aligns across 9 bases. CDR1 and CDR2 from the germline V gene are MNHEY and SVGAGI. The CDR3 has 16 residues. V lost 2 bases to trimming and J lost 9 bases; unmatched junction nucleotides: 8. CDR3 protein: CASSYLPRDRVSPLHF. CDR3 DNA sequence: TGTGCCAGCAGTTACCTCCCCCGGGACAGGGTTTCACCCCTCCACTTT.

The chain employs TRBV5-1 and TRBJ2-7, with TRBD2 as a possible D gene (6 bases). Trimming removed 0 bases at V and 5 bases at J, with 15 bases between. Germline V gene lookup returns CDR1 SGHRS and CDR2 YFSETQ. The CDR3 has 15 residues. CDR3 coding DNA: TGCGCCAGCAGCTTGGTGGCCAGGGAGGAGGACGAGCAGTACTTC. Its protein is CASSLVAREEDEQYF.

This clone turned up a few times. The chain recombines TRBV6-6 with TRBJ1-2; D gene uncertain. Trimming took 0 bases from V and 8 from J, leaving 7 bases between them. The germline V gene encodes CDR1 MNHNY and CDR2 SVGAGI (reference sequence). The CDR3 consists of 12 residues. This chain's CDR3 is CASSYSSGGYTF. CDR3 in DNA: TGTGCCAGCAGTTACTCGTCAGGAGGCTACACCTTC.

The chain is built from TRBV10-1 and TRBJ2-1, with 7 bases identical to TRBD1. CDR3 length equals 14 residues. Germline V gives CDR1 WNHNN, CDR2 SYGVQD (reference sequence). The J segment lost 5 bases and the V segment lost 3 bases, leaving 4 bases of the junction unmatched. This CDR3 reads CASSDRGNHNEQFF. DNA for the CDR3: TGCGCCAGCAGTGACAGGGGGAACCACAATGAGCAGTTCTTC.